These 5 T cell receptor beta chains came from one sample sequenced in a study of CD8+CD57+ T cells in acquired aplastic anemia. Genomic DNA was employed as the template in profiling TCR beta VDJ and CDR3. TCRdb used MiXCR to reprocess the reads, holding one entry per CDR3 protein. The table lists about 240,000 distinct CDR3 sequences, more than 45% of them singletons. An expansion of CD8+CD57+ cells by flow cytometry had been shown in patients chosen for sequencing. The sample comprised sorted CD4+, CD8+, or CD8+CD57+ T cells (not recorded which) from PBMCs. The origin of the receptors is a human donor with aplastic anemia.

CDR3 sequence reads: CSVARLAGDLDTQYF. The CDR3 DNA follows: TGCAGCGTCGCACGACTAGCGGGAGACCTCGATACGCAGTATTTT. This chain connects TRBV29-1 to TRBJ2-3; 12 bases fit TRBD2. Germline loops: CDR1 SQVTM, CDR2 ANQGSEA. J was trimmed by 6 bases and V by 6 bases; bases with no gene match: 10. The CDR3 extends over 15 amino acids.

For this clonotype: The final CDR3 position lacks the conserved phenylalanine or tryptophan, pointing to a likely read error. This rearrangement joins TRBV2 to TRBJ1-1; D is uncertain. Germline CDR1 is SNHLY and CDR2 is FYNNEI. Trimming removed 6 bases at V and 1 base at J, with 15 bases between. This CDR3 has 15 amino acids. The CDR3 loop is CASRTSGRTNTEAFL. Here the CDR3 DNA reads TGTGCCAGCAGGACATCGGGTCGGACGAACACTGAAGCTTTCCTT.

V is TRBV7-2 and J is TRBJ2-7; D might be TRBD1 or TRBD2, each matching 5 bases. With 8 bases removed from V and 0 bases from J, the gap between germline ends came to 17 bases. Germline-derived CDR1 and CDR2 are SGHTA and FQGNSA. This CDR3 has 15 residues. Written as DNA, the CDR3 is TGTGCCAGCGGCTCTGTAGTGGGGGTCTCCTACGAGCAGTACTTC. Translating gives CASGSVVGVSYEQYF.

V usage is TRBV7-9 and J usage is TRBJ2-7; TRBD1 matches at 8 bases. In germline, CDR1 is SEHNR, CDR2 FQNEAQ (reference sequence). The CDR3 contains 16 residues. V dropped 4 bases and J dropped 6; count of bases not matched to a gene: 14. CDR3: CASSSRQGRTVSEQYF. The CDR3 bases are TGTGCCAGCAGCTCCCGACAGGGGCGCACAGTCTCCGAGCAGTACTTC. The whole variable domain, filled in from reference TRBV7-9 and TRBJ2-7, reads DTGVSQNPRHKITKRGQNVTFRCDPISEHNRLYWYRQTLGQGPEFLTYFQNEAQLEKSRLLSDRFSAERPKGSFSTLEIQRTEQGDSAMYLCASSSRQGRTVSEQYFGPGTRLTVT.

This clonotype was seen many times. V gene TRBV14 combines with J gene TRBJ2-3; D possibly corresponds to TRBD2 (6 bases). V lost 3 bases and J lost 2, with 15 bases in between. Germline CDR1 is SGHDN and CDR2 is FVKESK. This CDR3 spans 16 amino acids. The CDR3 region is CASSQQLRGTTDTQYF. The CDR3 DNA reads as TGTGCCAGCAGCCAGCAATTACGGGGGACCACAGATACGCAGTATTTT.